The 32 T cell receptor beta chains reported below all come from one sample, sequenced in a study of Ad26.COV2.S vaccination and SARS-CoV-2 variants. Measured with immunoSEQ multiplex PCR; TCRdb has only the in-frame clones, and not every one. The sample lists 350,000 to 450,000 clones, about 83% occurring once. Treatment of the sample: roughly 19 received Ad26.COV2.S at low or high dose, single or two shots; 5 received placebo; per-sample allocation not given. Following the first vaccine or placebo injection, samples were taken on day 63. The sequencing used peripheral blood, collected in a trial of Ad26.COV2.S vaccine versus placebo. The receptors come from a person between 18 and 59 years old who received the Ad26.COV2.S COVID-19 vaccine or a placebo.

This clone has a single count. CDR3 loop: CASSPPARNYGYTF. The CDR3 DNA sequence: TGTGCCAGCAGTCCCCCGGCGCGCAACTATGGCTACACCTTC. V gene TRBV6-2 or TRBV6-3 combines with J gene TRBJ1-2; D is unresolved. V lost 5 bases, J lost 2 bases, and 12 bases lay in between. The CDR3 loop spans 14 amino acids. Germline assignment: CDR1 MNHEY and CDR2 SVGEGT.

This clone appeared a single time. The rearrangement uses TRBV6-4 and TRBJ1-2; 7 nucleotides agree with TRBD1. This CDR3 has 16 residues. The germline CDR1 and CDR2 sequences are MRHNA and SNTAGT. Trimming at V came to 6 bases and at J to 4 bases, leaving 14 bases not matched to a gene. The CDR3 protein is CASSPTGTSQTYGYTF. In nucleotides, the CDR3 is TGTGCCAGCAGCCCGACAGGGACATCCCAAACCTATGGCTACACCTTC.

The CDR3 loop reads CASSPRSGGRGDEQFF. CDR3 nucleotide sequence: TGTGCCAGCAGCCCCAGGAGTGGCGGGAGAGGGGATGAGCAGTTCTTC. The chain has TRBV7-6 and TRBJ2-1, with 7 bases fitting TRBD2. Germline values: CDR1 SGHVS, CDR2 FNYEAQ. The CDR3 extends over 16 amino acids. Trimming took 5 bases from V and 8 from J; bases not matched to a gene: 15.

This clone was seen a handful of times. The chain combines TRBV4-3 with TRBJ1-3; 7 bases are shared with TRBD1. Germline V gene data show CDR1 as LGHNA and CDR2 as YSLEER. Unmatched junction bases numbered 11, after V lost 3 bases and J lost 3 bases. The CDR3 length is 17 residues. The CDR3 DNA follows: TGCGCCAGCAGCCAGGACCCCCCCGACAGGGTTGGAAACACCATATATTTT. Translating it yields CASSQDPPDRVGNTIYF.

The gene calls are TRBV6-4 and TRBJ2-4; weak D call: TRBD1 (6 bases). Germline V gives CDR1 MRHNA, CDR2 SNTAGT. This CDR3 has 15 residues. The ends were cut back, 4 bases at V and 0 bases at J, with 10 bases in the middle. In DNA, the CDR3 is TGTGCCAGCAGTGGACAGGACTTAGCCAAAAACATTCAGTACTTC. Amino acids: CASSGQDLAKNIQYF.

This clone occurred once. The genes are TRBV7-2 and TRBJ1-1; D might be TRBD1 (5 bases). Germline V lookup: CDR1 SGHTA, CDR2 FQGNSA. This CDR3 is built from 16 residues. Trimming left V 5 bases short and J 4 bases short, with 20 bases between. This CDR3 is CASSVRVTPLGTEAFF. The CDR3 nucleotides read TGTGCCAGCAGCGTCAGGGTCACCCCTTTAGGCACTGAAGCTTTCTTT.

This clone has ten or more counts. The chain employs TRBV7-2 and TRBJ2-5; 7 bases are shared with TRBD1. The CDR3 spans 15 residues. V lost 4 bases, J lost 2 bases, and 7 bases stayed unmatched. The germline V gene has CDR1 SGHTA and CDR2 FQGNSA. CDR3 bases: TGTGCCAGCAGCTCCCTCGGGACAGCTCAAGAGACCCAGTACTTC. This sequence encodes CASSSLGTAQETQYF.

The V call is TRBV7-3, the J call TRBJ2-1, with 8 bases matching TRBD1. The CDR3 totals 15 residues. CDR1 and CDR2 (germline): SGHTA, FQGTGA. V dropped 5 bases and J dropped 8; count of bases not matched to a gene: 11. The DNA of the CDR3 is TGTGCCAGCAGCCCAGGGGGCTCAGGGGGCCATGAGCAGTTCTTC. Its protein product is CASSPGGSGGHEQFF.

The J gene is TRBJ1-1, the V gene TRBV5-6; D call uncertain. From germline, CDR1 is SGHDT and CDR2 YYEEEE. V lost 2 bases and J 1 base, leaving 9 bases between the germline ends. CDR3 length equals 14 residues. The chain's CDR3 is CASSFGWGNTEAFF. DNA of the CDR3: TGTGCCAGCAGCTTTGGATGGGGGAACACTGAAGCTTTCTTT.

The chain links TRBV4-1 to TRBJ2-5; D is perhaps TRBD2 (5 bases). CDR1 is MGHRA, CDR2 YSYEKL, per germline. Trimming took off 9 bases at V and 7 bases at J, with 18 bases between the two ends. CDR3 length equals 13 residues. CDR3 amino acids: CASSERTGGTQYF. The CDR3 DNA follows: TGCGCCAGTTCGGAGCGGACTGGAGGGACCCAGTACTTC.

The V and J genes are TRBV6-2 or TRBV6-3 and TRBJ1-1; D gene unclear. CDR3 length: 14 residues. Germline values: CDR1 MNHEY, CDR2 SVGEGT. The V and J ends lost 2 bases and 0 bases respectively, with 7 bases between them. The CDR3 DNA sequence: TGTGCCAGCAGTTACCCCGCCATGAACACTGAAGCTTTCTTT. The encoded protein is CASSYPAMNTEAFF.

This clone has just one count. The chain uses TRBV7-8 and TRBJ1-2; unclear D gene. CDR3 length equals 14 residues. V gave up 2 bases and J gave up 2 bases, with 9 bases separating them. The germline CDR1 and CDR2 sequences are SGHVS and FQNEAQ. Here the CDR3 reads CASSLYGRNYGYTF. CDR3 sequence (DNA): TGTGCCAGCAGCTTATACGGCAGGAACTATGGCTACACCTTC.

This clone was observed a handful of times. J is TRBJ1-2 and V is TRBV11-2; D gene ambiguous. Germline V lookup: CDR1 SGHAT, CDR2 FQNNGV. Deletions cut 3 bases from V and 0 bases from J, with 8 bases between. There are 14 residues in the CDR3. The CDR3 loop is CASSFTDTNYGYTF. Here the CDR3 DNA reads TGTGCCAGCAGCTTCACGGATACTAACTATGGCTACACCTTC.

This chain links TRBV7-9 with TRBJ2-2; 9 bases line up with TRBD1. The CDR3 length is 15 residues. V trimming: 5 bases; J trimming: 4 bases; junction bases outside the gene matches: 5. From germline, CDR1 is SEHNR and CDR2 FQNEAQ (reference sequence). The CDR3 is CASSVGTGSTGELFF. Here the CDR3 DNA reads TGTGCCAGCAGCGTCGGGACAGGGAGCACCGGGGAGCTGTTTTTT.

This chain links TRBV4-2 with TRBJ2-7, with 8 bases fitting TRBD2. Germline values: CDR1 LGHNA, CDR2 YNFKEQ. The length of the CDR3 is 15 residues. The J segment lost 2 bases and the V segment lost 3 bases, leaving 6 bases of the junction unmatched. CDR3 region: CASSHSSGKTYEQYF. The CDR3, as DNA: TGTGCCAGCAGCCACAGTAGCGGGAAAACCTACGAGCAGTACTTC.

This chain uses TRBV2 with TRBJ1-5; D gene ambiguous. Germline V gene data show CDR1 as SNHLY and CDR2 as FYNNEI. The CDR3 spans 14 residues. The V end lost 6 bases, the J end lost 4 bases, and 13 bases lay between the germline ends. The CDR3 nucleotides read TGTGCCAGCAGAGGAGGGTTAGGAAATCAGCCCCAGCATTTT. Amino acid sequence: CASRGGLGNQPQHF.

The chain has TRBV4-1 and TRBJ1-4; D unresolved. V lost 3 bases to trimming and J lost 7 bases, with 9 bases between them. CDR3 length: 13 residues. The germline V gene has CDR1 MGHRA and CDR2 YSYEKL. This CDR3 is CASSQVAREKLFF. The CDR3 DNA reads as TGCGCCAGCAGCCAGGTCGCTCGTGAAAAACTGTTTTTT.

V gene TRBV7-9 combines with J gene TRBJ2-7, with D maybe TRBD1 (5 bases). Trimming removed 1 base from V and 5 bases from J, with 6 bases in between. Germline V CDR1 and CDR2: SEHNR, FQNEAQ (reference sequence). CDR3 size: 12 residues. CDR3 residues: CASSLGGDEQYF. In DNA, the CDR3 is TGTGCCAGCAGCTTAGGGGGCGACGAGCAGTACTTC.

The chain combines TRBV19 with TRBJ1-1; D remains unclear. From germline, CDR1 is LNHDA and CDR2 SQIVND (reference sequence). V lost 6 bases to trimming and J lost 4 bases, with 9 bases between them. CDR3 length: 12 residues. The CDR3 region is CASSWGTTEAFF. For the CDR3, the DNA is TGTGCCAGTAGCTGGGGTACCACTGAAGCTTTCTTT.

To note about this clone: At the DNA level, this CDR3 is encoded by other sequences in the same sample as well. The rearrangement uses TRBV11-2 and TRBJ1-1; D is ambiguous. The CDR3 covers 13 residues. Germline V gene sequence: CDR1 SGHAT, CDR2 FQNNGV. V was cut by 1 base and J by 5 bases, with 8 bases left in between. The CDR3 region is CASSLGLNTEAFF. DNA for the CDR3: TGTGCCAGCAGCTTAGGACTTAATACTGAAGCTTTCTTT.

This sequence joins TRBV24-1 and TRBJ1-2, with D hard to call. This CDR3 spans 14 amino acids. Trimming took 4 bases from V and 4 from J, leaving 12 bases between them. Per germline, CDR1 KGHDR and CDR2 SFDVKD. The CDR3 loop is CATSDAGRSYGYTF. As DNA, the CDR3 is TGTGCCACCAGTGACGCCGGTCGAAGCTATGGCTACACCTTC.

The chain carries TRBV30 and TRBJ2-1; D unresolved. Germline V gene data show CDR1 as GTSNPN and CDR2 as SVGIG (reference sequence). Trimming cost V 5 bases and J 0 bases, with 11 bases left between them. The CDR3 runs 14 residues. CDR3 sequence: CAWVPEVSYNEQFF. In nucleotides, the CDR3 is TGTGCCTGGGTCCCCGAAGTCTCCTACAATGAGCAGTTCTTC.

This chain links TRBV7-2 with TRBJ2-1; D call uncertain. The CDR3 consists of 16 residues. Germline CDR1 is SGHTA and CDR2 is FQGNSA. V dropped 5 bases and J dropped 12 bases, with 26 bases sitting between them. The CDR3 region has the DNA TGTGCCAGCAGCCCATCTTCCAAGCAAAAGGTGGATTGGCAGTTCTTC. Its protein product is CASSPSSKQKVDWQFF.

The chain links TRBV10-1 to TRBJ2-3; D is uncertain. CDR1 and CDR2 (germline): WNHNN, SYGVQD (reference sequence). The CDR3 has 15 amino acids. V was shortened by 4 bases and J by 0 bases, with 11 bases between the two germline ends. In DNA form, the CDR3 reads TGCGCCAGCAGTGGTGGGCCATCTAGCACAGATACGCAGTATTTT. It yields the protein CASSGGPSSTDTQYF.

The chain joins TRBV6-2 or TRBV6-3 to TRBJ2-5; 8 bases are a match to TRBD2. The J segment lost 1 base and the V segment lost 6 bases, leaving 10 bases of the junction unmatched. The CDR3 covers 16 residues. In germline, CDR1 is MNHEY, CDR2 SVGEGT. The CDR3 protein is CASSNGGGKGQETQYF. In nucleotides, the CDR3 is TGTGCCAGCAGCAACGGGGGGGGAAAAGGCCAAGAGACCCAGTACTTC.

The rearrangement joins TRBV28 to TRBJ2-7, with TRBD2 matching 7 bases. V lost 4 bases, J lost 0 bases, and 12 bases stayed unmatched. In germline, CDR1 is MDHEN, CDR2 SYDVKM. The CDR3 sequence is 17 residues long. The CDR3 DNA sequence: TGTGCCAGCAGTTCGGGTAGCGGGCGTGTCGGCTCCTACGAGCAGTACTTC. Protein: CASSSGSGRVGSYEQYF.

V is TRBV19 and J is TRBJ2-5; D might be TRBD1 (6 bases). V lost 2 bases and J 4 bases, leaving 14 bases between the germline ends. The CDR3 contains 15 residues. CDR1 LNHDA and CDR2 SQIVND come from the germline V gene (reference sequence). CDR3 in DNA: TGTGCCAGTAGTATATTCGGTAGGGGGAGAGAGACCCAGTACTTC. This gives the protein CASSIFGRGRETQYF.

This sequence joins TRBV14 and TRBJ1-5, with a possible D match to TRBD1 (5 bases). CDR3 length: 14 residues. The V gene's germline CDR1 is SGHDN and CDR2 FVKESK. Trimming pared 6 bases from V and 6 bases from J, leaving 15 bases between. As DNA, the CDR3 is TGTGCCAGCAGTCTTGCAGGGTCGGGTCAGCCCCAGCATTTT. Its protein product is CASSLAGSGQPQHF.

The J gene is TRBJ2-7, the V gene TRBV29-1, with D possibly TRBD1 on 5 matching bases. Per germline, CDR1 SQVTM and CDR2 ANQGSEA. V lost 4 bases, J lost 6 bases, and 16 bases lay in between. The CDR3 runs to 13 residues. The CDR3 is CSVGPRVSGEQYF. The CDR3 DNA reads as TGCAGCGTTGGTCCCAGGGTGAGTGGCGAGCAGTACTTC.

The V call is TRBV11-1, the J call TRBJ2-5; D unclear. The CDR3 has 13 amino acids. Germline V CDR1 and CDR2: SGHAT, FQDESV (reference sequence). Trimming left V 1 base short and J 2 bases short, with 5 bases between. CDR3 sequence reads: CASSLGLQETQYF. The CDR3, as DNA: TGTGCCAGCAGCTTAGGACTGCAAGAGACCCAGTACTTC.

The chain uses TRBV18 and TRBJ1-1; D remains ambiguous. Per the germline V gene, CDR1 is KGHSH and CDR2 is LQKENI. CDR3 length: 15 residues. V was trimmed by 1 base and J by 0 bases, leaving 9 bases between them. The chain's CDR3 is CASSPRKHLNTEAFF. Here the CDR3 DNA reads TGTGCCAGCTCACCACGGAAACACCTGAACACTGAAGCTTTCTTT.

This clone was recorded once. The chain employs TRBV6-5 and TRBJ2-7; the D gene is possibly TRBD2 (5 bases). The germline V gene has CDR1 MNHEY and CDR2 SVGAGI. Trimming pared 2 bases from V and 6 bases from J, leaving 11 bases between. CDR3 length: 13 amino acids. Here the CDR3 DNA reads TGTGCCAGCAGTTACGGGCGGGTCGCCGAGCAGTACTTC. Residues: CASSYGRVAEQYF.